The 5 T cell receptor beta chains below all came from one sample that was sequenced in a study of lung T cells in sarcoidosis with Löfgren's syndrome. TCRdb called the reads again in MiXCR, with one record for every CDR3 protein. The sample yields some 21,000 distinct CDR3 sequences, 20% to 25% seen once. The source material was CD4+ T cells from bronchoalveolar lavage. The receptors here all came from a human donor with sarcoidosis (Löfgren's syndrome or another form), or a control subject (not recorded which).

As for this clonotype: This sequence may be a read error, since a much larger clone differs from it by one base. The rearrangement joins TRBV28 to TRBJ1-2; D is perhaps TRBD1 (5 bases). V was clipped by 3 bases and J by 7 bases, with 9 bases between them. The CDR3 totals 12 residues. Germline CDR1 reads MDHEN; CDR2 reads SYDVKM. This CDR3 reads CASSFGGGGYTF. CDR3 in DNA: TGTGCCAGCAGTTTCGGGGGGGGTGGCTACACCTTC.

This CDR3 reads CAWSWWGDNQPQHF. The CDR3 region has the DNA TGTGCCTGGAGTTGGTGGGGGGACAATCAGCCCCAGCATTTT. The chain is built from TRBV30 and TRBJ1-5; tentatively, D is TRBD1 (5 bases). The length of the CDR3 is 14 residues. Per the germline V gene, CDR1 is GTSNPN and CDR2 is SVGIG (reference sequence). The V and J ends lost 2 bases and 3 bases respectively, with 11 bases between them.

In this sample, this clonotype is medium-sized. V and J are TRBV7-2 and TRBJ2-7; TRBD1 or TRBD2 may be the D gene (5 bases each). There are 14 residues in the CDR3. Germline CDR1 is SGHTA and CDR2 is FQGNSA. Trimming took 5 bases from V and 2 from J, leaving 13 bases between them. The CDR3 coding sequence is TGTGCCAGCAGCCCCGGGACGAGAGCCTACGAGCAGTACTTC. Protein product: CASSPGTRAYEQYF. Using reference TRBV7-2 and TRBJ2-7 for the parts outside the CDR3, the full variable domain is GAGVSQSPSNKVTEKGKDVELRCDPISGHTALYWYRQSLGQGLEFLIYFQGNSAPDKSGLPSDRFSAERTGGSVSTLTIQRTQQEDSAVYLCASSPGTRAYEQYFGPGTRLTVT.

Turning to this clonotype: One base away lies a much larger clone, so this may be a sequencing read error. The chain employs TRBV13 and TRBJ1-5; D is unresolved. Germline V gene lookup returns CDR1 PRHDT and CDR2 FYEKMQ (reference sequence). V was clipped by 4 bases and J by 7 bases, with 5 bases between them. This CDR3 contains 11 residues. CDR3 in amino acids: CASSSRQPQHF. The CDR3 DNA reads TGTGCCAGCAGCTCCCGACAGCCCCAGCATTTT.

Concerning this clonotype itself: This may arise from a read error, as a much more abundant clone is one base away. The chain employs TRBV29-1 and TRBJ2-7; D perhaps matches TRBD2 (7 bases). V lost 6 bases and J 2 bases, leaving 14 bases between the germline ends. This CDR3 is 13 amino acids long. Germline loops: CDR1 SQVTM, CDR2 ANQGSEA. This chain's CDR3 is CSVGGGLPYEQYF. The CDR3, as DNA: TGCAGCGTGGGGGGGGGCCTCCCCTACGAGCAGTACTTC.